This TCR beta chain comes out of a study of T cell clonality in common variable immunodeficiency. Findings and limits, study-wide: Fewer TCRbeta clones were shared among CVID subjects than controls. CVID subjects showed higher TCRbeta clonality than healthy controls.

Generated by immunoSEQ multiplex PCR, the TCRdb table keeps only in-frame clones and is missing some. Singletons are absent from the sample, which has approximately 56,000 clones. The CDR3 is 13 residues long. V shed 0 bases and J shed 7 bases, with 12 bases lying between them. Germline V CDR1 and CDR2: GTSNPN, SVGIG (reference sequence). A note on this clone: As yet, its antigen is unknown. Sequencing ends 3 residues short of the CDR3 end; the germline J gene provides the rest.

The chain is built from TRBV30 and TRBJ1-1; tentative D call: TRBD1 (5 bases). The sequence came from a person aged 18-70 years in good health. Specimen: peripheral blood mononuclear cells. The sequenced part of the CDR3 DNA is TGTGCCTGGAGTGTAGGAGGGGCGAGTGAA. The encoded protein is CAWSVGGASE. The entire CDR3 reads CAWSVGGASEAFF.